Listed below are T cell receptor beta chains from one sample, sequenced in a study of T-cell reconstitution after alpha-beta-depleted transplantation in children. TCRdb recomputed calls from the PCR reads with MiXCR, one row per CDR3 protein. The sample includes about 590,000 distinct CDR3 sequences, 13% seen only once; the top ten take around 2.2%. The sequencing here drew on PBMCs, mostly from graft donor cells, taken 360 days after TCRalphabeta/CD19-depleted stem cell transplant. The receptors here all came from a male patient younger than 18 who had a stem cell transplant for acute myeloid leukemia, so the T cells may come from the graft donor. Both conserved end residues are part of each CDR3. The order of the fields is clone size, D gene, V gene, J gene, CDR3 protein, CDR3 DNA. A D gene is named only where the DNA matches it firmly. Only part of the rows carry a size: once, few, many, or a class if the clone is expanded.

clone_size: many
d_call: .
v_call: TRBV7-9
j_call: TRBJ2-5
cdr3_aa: CASSLSLETQYF
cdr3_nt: TGTGCCAGCAGCTTATCTCTTGAGACCCAGTACTTC

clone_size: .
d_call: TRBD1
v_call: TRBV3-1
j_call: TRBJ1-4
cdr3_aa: CASSQDLTGGARKLFF
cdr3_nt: TGTGCCAGCAGCCAAGACTTGACAGGGGGCGCGAGAAAACTGTTTTTT

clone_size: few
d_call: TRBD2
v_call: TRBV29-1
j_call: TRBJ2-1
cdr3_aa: CSVVGLAGANEQFF
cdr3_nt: TGCAGCGTTGTCGGACTAGCGGGAGCCAATGAGCAGTTCTTC

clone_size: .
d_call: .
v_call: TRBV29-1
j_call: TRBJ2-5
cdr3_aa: CSALGGETQYF
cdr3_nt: TGCAGCGCCCTGGGCGGGGAGACCCAGTACTTC

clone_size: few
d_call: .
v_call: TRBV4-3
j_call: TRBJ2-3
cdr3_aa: CASSRRGSTDTQYF
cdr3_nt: TGCGCCAGCAGCCGAAGGGGTAGCACAGATACGCAGTATTTT

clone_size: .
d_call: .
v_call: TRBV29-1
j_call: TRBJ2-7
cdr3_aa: CSVEEAGTISYEQYF
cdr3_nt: TGCAGCGTTGAAGAAGCCGGGACAATCTCCTACGAGCAGTACTTC

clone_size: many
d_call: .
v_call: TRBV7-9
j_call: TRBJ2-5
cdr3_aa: CASSGGQESPETQYF
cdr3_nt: TGTGCCAGCAGCGGAGGGCAGGAGTCCCCAGAGACCCAGTACTTC

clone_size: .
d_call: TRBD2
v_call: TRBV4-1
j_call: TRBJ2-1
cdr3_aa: CASSQDRGIYALAGEKVSYNEQFF
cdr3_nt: TGCGCCAGCAGCCAAGATCGGGGCATTTACGCCCTAGCGGGAGAAAAGGTCTCCTACAATGAGCAGTTCTTC

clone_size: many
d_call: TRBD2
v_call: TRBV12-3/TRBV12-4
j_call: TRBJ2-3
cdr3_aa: CASSFLASGYTDTQYF
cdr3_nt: TGTGCCAGCAGTTTTTTGGCTAGCGGATACACAGATACGCAGTATTTT

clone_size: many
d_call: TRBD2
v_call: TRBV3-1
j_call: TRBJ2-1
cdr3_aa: CASSLGLAGGQSSYNEQFF
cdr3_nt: TGTGCCAGCAGCCTGGGACTAGCGGGAGGGCAGAGCTCCTACAATGAGCAGTTCTTC

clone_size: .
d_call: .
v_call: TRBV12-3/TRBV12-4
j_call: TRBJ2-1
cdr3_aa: CASLRRAGYNEQFF
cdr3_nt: TGTGCCAGCCTCAGACGGGCGGGATACAATGAGCAGTTCTTC

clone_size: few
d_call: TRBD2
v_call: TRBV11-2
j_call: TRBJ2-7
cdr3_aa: CASSPAGLAGRAYEQYF
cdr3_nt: TGTGCCAGCAGCCCTGCGGGACTAGCGGGGAGGGCCTACGAGCAGTACTTC

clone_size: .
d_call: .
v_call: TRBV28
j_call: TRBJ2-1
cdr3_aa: CASLGGINNEQFF
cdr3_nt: TGTGCCAGCCTAGGAGGGATAAACAATGAGCAGTTCTTC

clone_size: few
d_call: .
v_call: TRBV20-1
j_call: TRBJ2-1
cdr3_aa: CSARGWEPRPNEQFF
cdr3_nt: TGCAGTGCTAGGGGCTGGGAGCCCCGACCCAATGAGCAGTTCTTC

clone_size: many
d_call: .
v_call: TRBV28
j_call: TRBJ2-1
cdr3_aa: CASSSWSSYNEQFF
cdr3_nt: TGTGCCAGCAGTTCGTGGAGCTCCTACAATGAGCAGTTCTTC

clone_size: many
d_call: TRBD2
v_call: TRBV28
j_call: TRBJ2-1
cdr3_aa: CASSLTGGQYNEQFF
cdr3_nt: TGTGCCAGCAGTTTAACGGGAGGGCAGTACAATGAGCAGTTCTTC

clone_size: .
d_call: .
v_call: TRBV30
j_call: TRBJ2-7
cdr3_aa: CAWTRGGVYEQYF
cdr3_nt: TGTGCCTGGACGAGAGGGGGAGTCTACGAGCAGTACTTC

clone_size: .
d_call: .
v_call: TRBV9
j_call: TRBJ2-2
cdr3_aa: CASSVVPLARTGELFF
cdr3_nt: TGTGCCAGCAGCGTAGTTCCCTTAGCACGAACCGGGGAGCTGTTTTTT

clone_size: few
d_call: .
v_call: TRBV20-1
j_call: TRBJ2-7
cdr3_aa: CSGLQLSYEQYF
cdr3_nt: TGCAGTGGCTTGCAGCTCTCCTACGAGCAGTACTTC

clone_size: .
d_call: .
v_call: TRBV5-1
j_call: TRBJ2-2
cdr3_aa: CASTPTAGTGELFF
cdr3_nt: TGCGCCAGCACTCCGACCGCGGGCACCGGGGAGCTGTTTTTT

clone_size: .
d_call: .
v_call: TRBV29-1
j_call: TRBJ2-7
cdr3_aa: CSVEGVRAYEQYF
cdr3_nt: TGCAGCGTTGAAGGTGTCAGGGCCTACGAGCAGTACTTC

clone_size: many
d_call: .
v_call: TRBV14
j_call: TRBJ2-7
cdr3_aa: CASSQELTLREQYF
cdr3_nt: TGTGCCAGCAGCCAAGAGTTGACCTTGAGGGAGCAGTACTTC

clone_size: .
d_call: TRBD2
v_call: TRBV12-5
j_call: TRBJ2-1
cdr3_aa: CASGLGVGGRGNEQFF
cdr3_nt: TGTGCTAGTGGTTTGGGGGTCGGCGGGAGGGGGAATGAGCAGTTCTTC

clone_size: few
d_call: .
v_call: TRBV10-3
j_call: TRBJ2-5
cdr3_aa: CAISDHRWSETQYF
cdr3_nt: TGTGCCATCAGTGACCACAGGTGGTCAGAGACCCAGTACTTC

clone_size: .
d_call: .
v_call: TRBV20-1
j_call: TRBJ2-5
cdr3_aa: CSARDTVQETQYF
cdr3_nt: TGCAGTGCTAGAGATACGGTCCAAGAGACCCAGTACTTC

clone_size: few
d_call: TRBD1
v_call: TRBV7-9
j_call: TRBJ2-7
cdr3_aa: CASSFTPGQGSYEQYF
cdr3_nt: TGTGCCAGCAGCTTTACCCCGGGACAGGGCTCCTACGAGCAGTACTTC

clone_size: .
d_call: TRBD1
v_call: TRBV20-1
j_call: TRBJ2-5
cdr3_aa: CSARVAGGTETQYF
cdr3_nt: TGCAGTGCTAGAGTGGCAGGGGGAACGGAGACCCAGTACTTC

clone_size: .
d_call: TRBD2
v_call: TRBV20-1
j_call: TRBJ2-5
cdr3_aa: CSARGGSQETQYF
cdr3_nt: TGCAGTGCTAGGGGCGGGAGCCAAGAGACCCAGTACTTC

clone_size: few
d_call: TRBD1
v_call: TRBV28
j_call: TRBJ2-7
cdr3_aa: CASSWAPRGPWEQYF
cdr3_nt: TGTGCCAGCAGTTGGGCCCCAAGGGGGCCGTGGGAGCAGTACTTC

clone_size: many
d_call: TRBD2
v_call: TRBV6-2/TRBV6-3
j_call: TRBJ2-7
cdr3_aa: CATTGGSEQYF
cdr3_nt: TGTGCCACCACTGGCGGGAGCGAGCAGTACTTC

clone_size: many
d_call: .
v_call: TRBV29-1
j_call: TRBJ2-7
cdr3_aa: CSVRAAYEQYF
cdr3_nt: TGCAGCGTTCGAGCTGCTTACGAGCAGTACTTC

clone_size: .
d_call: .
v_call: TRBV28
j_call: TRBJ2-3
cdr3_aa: CACFGPGSTDTQYF
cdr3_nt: TGTGCCTGCTTCGGTCCCGGGAGCACAGATACGCAGTATTTT

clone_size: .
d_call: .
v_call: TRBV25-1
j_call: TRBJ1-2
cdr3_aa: CASSVSGNGYTF
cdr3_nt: TGTGCCAGCAGTGTATCGGGAAATGGCTACACCTTC

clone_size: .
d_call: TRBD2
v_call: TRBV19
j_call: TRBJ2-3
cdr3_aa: CASSSRTSGYTDTQYF
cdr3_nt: TGTGCCAGTAGTAGCCGGACTAGCGGGTACACAGATACGCAGTATTTT

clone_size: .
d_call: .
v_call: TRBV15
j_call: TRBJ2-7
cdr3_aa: CATSRGWFSQGFYEQYF
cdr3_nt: TGTGCCACCAGCAGAGGCTGGTTCTCCCAGGGGTTCTACGAGCAGTACTTC

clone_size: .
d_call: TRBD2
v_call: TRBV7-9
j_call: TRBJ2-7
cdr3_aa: CASSQLAGGSYEQYF
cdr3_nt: TGTGCCAGCAGCCAACTAGCGGGAGGTAGCTACGAGCAGTACTTC

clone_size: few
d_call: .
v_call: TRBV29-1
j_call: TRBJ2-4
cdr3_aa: CSVEPRGRDKNIQYF
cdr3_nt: TGCAGCGTTGAACCTAGGGGAAGGGACAAAAACATTCAGTACTTC

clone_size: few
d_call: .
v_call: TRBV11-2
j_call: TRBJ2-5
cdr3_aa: CASSRGQRREETQYF
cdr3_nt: TGTGCCAGCAGCCGAGGCCAGCGGAGGGAAGAGACCCAGTACTTC

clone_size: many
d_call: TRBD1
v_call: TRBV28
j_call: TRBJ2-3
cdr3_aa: CASSLWGQGYTDTQYF
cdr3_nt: TGTGCCAGCAGTTTATGGGGACAGGGGTACACAGATACGCAGTATTTT

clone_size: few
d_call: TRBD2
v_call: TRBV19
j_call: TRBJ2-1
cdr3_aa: CASSIGLAGTNEQFF
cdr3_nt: TGTGCCAGTAGTATAGGACTAGCGGGAACCAATGAGCAGTTCTTC

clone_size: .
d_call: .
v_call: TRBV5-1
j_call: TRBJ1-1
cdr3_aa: CASSSGVGRGTEAFF
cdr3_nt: TGCGCCAGCAGCTCTGGAGTGGGTAGAGGGACTGAAGCTTTCTTT

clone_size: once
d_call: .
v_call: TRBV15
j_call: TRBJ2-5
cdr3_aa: CATSREGETQYF
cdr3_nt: TGTGCCACCAGCAGAGAAGGGGAGACCCAGTACTTC

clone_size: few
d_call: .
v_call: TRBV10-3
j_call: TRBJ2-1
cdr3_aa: CAISESGLPSSYNEQFF
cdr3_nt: TGTGCCATCAGTGAGTCGGGACTTCCGAGCTCCTACAATGAGCAGTTCTTC

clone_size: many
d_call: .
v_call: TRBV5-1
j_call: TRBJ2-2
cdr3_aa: CASSLDRALGELFF
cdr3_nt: TGCGCCAGCAGCTTGGACAGGGCTCTCGGGGAGCTGTTTTTT

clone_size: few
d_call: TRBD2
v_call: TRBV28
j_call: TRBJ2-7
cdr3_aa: CASSLLKGLAGPYEQYF
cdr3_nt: TGTGCCAGCAGTTTATTAAAGGGACTAGCGGGACCCTACGAGCAGTACTTC

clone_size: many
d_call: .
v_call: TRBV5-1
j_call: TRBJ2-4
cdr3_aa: CASSPSGLTGKNIQYF
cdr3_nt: TGCGCCAGCAGCCCCTCGGGACTGACGGGCAAAAACATTCAGTACTTC

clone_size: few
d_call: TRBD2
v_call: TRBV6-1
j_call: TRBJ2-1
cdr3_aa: CASSPSGSRHEQFF
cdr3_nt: TGTGCCAGCAGTCCTAGCGGGAGTCGCCATGAGCAGTTCTTC

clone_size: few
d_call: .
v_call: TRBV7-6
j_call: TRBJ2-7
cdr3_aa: CASSVGGRQYF
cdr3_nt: TGTGCCAGCAGCGTAGGAGGACGGCAGTACTTC

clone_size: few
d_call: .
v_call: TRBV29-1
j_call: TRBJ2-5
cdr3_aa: CSVAPDPLF
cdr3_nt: TGCAGCGTTGCACCGGATCCTCTCTTC

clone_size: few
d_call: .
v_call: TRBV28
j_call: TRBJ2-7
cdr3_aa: CASSLPRRPYEQYF
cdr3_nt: TGTGCCAGCAGTTTACCCCGACGGCCCTACGAGCAGTACTTC

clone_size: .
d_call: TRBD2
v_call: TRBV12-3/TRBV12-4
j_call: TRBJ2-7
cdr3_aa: CASTQLAGVGEQYF
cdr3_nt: TGTGCCAGCACTCAACTAGCGGGAGTGGGCGAGCAGTACTTC

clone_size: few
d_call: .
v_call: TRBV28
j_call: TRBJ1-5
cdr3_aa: CASSFWGKSLNQPQHF
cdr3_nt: TGTGCCAGCAGCTTTTGGGGGAAATCGCTCAATCAGCCCCAGCATTTT

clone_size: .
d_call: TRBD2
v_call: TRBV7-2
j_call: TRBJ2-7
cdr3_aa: CASSRRLAGGTYEQYF
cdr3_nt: TGTGCCAGCAGCCGCCGACTAGCGGGAGGGACCTACGAGCAGTACTTC

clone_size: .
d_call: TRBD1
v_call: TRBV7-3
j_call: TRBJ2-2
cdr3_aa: CASSPPGTGYRNTGELFF
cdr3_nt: TGTGCCAGCAGCCCCCCCGGGACAGGGTACCGAAACACCGGGGAGCTGTTTTTT

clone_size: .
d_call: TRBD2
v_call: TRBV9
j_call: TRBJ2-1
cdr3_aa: CASSEARASGRNEQFF
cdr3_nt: TGTGCCAGCAGCGAGGCCCGGGCTAGCGGCCGAAATGAGCAGTTCTTC